These 22 T cell receptor beta chains share one sample of origin, sequenced in a study of siplizumab effects on memory and regulatory T cells. The assay was immunoSEQ multiplex PCR, and TCRdb's table has in-frame clones only and misses some. The data contain about 100,000 clones, over 90% of them singletons. The sequenced sample was non-Treg CD4+ T cells sorted from blood. These receptors all stem from a human donor in good health.

V is TRBV2 and J is TRBJ2-3; D gene unclear. Trimming removed 3 bases from V and 0 bases from J, with 1 base in between. There are 12 residues in the CDR3. In germline, CDR1 is SNHLY, CDR2 FYNNEI. The CDR3 nucleotides read TGTGCCAGCAGTGACAGCACAGATACGCAGTATTTT. This translates into CASSDSTDTQYF.

This clone came up once. The gene calls are TRBV6-1 and TRBJ2-2; D is possibly TRBD1 (6 bases). With 4 bases removed from V and 5 bases from J, the gap between germline ends came to 11 bases. The CDR3 loop spans 14 amino acids. Germline V lookup: CDR1 MNHNS, CDR2 SASEGT. CDR3 amino acids: CASSVLTGTGELFF. Written as DNA, the CDR3 is TGTGCCAGCAGTGTATTGACAGGAACCGGGGAGCTGTTTTTT.

This chain connects TRBV10-3 to TRBJ2-7; 9 bases match TRBD1. CDR3 length: 14 amino acids. Per germline, CDR1 ENHRY and CDR2 SYGVKD. J gave up 5 bases and V 6 bases, and 8 bases lay outside the gene matches. This CDR3 is CAIRKGQGVHEQYF. CDR3 nucleotides: TGTGCCATCAGGAAGGGACAGGGTGTCCACGAGCAGTACTTC.

CDR3 sequence: CASSLARGAYNSPLHF. The CDR3 nucleotides read TGTGCCAGCAGCTTGGCCAGGGGCGCCTATAATTCACCCCTCCACTTT. The chain joins TRBV5-4 to TRBJ1-6; TRBD1 is a possible D gene (6 bases). The CDR3 covers 16 residues. CDR1 SGHNT and CDR2 YYREEE come from the germline V gene (reference sequence). V dropped 0 bases and J dropped 2 bases, with 9 bases sitting between them.

This clone was observed a single time. The gene calls are TRBV14 and TRBJ2-3, with D possibly called TRBD1 or TRBD2 (5 bases each). CDR3 length: 17 residues. In germline, CDR1 is SGHDN, CDR2 FVKESK. V was shortened by 3 bases and J by 5 bases, with 21 bases between the two germline ends. The CDR3 sequence is CASSHTRGLLLRDTQYF. CDR3 DNA: TGTGCCAGCAGCCACACACGGGGCCTCCTATTGAGAGATACGCAGTATTTT.

The rearrangement uses TRBV11-3 and TRBJ2-3; 10 positions match TRBD1. Germline V CDR1 and CDR2: SGHNT, YENEEA. With 4 bases clipped from V and 2 bases from J, the junction kept 6 bases outside the gene matches. This CDR3 has 16 residues. CDR3 sequence (DNA): TGTGCCAGCAGCTATAGGACAGGGGGTTACACAGATACGCAGTATTTT. This sequence encodes CASSYRTGGYTDTQYF.

This clone was seen only once. V and J are TRBV5-4 and TRBJ2-2; 9 nucleotides align to TRBD2. Germline values: CDR1 SGHNT, CDR2 YYREEE (reference sequence). CDR3 length equals 19 residues. The V gene end was trimmed by 6 bases and the J gene end by 4 bases; junction bases not matched to a gene: 19. CDR3 nucleotide sequence: TGTGCCAGCAACCTACCGGGACTAGCTGTTAAAGTCTTCACCGGGGAGCTGTTTTTT. It yields the protein CASNLPGLAVKVFTGELFF.

This clone has just one count. The J gene is TRBJ2-7, the V gene TRBV5-1; TRBD2 agrees at 7 bases. Germline V gives CDR1 SGHRS, CDR2 YFSETQ. The V gene end was trimmed by 6 bases and the J gene end by 5 bases; junction bases not matched to a gene: 14. The CDR3 contains 15 residues. The CDR3 sequence: CASTPGWGGTHEQYF. In nucleotides, the CDR3 is TGCGCCAGCACCCCAGGGTGGGGGGGGACCCACGAGCAGTACTTC.

This chain uses TRBV28 with TRBJ2-7; weak D call: TRBD1 (7 bases). This CDR3 is built from 13 residues. The V end lost 5 bases, the J end lost 8 bases, and 16 bases lay between the germline ends. Per germline, CDR1 MDHEN and CDR2 SYDVKM. The CDR3 sequence is CASSLQGTQQQYF. The CDR3 nucleotides are TGTGCCAGCAGTCTACAGGGGACTCAACAGCAGTACTTC.

The CDR3 bases are TGTGCCAGCAGCTTATATCAGGGGAGTAACTATGGCTACACCTTC. It yields the protein CASSLYQGSNYGYTF. The chain recombines TRBV11-2 with TRBJ1-2, with D tentatively TRBD1 (6 bases). The germline V gene has CDR1 SGHAT and CDR2 FQNNGV. The ends were cut back, 2 bases at V and 1 base at J, with 11 bases in the middle. This CDR3 has 15 amino acids.

On this clone itself: At the DNA level, this CDR3 is encoded by other sequences in the same sample as well. DNA of the CDR3: TGTGCCACCAGCAGAGTACTCGGCAATGAGCAGTTCTTC. Protein: CATSRVLGNEQFF. The genes are TRBV15 and TRBJ2-1; no clear D. CDR3 length: 13 amino acids. V was shortened by 1 base and J by 6 bases, with 7 bases between the two germline ends. Germline lookup yields CDR1 LNHNV and CDR2 YYDKDF (reference sequence).

Regarding this clone: Its ends do not fully match the called genes, so a read error is possible. This chain uses TRBV7-7 with TRBJ2-3, with D tentatively TRBD1 (6 bases). CDR3 size: 16 residues. CDR1 is SSHAT and CDR2 is FNYEAQ in the germline V gene (reference sequence). The CDR3 here is CASSPGARESTDTQYF. The CDR3 coding sequence is TGTGCTAGCAGCCCAGGGGCTCGAGAAAGCACAGATACGCAGTATTTT.

The rearrangement uses TRBV5-8 and TRBJ2-3, with 9 bases lining up with TRBD2. The CDR3 consists of 16 residues. J lost 1 base, V lost 1 base, and 4 bases had no gene match. Germline V gene sequence: CDR1 SGHTS, CDR2 YDEGEE. The chain's CDR3 is CASSLFSGSGTDTQYF. In DNA, the CDR3 is TGTGCCAGCAGCTTGTTTAGCGGGAGTGGCACAGATACGCAGTATTTT. Full variable domain (outside the CDR3, taken from reference TRBV5-8 and TRBJ2-3): EAGVTQSPTHLIKTRGQQATLRCSPISGHTSVYWYQQALGLGLQFLLWYDEGEERNRGNFPPRFSGRQFPNYSSELNVNALELEDSALYLCASSLFSGSGTDTQYFGPGTRLTVL.

The V gene is TRBV19, the J gene TRBJ2-1; D may match TRBD1 or TRBD2 (5 bases each). V dropped 5 bases and J dropped 1 base, with 12 bases sitting between them. Germline loops: CDR1 LNHDA, CDR2 SQIVND (reference sequence). There are 15 residues in the CDR3. In nucleotides, the CDR3 is TGTGCCAGTAGTCCCGGGGACGGATCCTACAATGAGCAGTTCTTC. Protein: CASSPGDGSYNEQFF.

Comment on this clone: A read error may account for a junction end that differs from germline. The genes are TRBV19 and TRBJ2-1; D is perhaps TRBD1 (6 bases). CDR3 length equals 13 residues. Germline V gene sequence: CDR1 LNHDA, CDR2 SQIVND (reference sequence). The CDR3, as DNA: TGTGCCGGTAGTGGCAGGGGAAATAATGAGCAGTTCTTC. Encoded protein: CAGSGRGNNEQFF.

This clone appeared once. The gene calls are TRBV7-2 and TRBJ2-1; 7 nucleotides align to TRBD2. CDR3 size: 15 residues. V trimming: 5 bases; J trimming: 7 bases; junction bases outside the gene matches: 11. Germline loops: CDR1 SGHTA, CDR2 FQGNSA. CDR3: CASSIRSGIKNEQFF. The CDR3 nucleotides are TGTGCCAGCAGCATCAGGAGCGGGATTAAGAATGAGCAGTTCTTC.

This clone was found once. The gene calls are TRBV12-5 and TRBJ2-7; TRBD2 is a possible D gene (6 bases). Trimming shortened V by 4 bases and J by 2 bases, and 21 bases separated the two germline ends. CDR3 length: 17 amino acids. Germline V gene sequence: CDR1 LGHNT, CDR2 FRNRAP. The CDR3 DNA follows: TGTGCTAGTGGTTCAGTACTGGCGGGACTCGACACCTACGAGCAGTACTTC. This codes for CASGSVLAGLDTYEQYF.

CDR3 sequence: CASRTTGTTYNEQFF. DNA of the CDR3: TGTGCCAGCAGGACCACCGGGACTACCTACAATGAGCAGTTCTTC. The gene calls are TRBV6-1 and TRBJ2-1; TRBD2 matches 7 bases. V lost 6 bases to trimming and J lost 2 bases; unmatched junction nucleotides: 7. Germline-derived CDR1 and CDR2 are MNHNS and SASEGT. CDR3 length: 15 amino acids.

On this clone: This specimen includes other DNA sequences encoding the same CDR3. This rearrangement joins TRBV29-1 to TRBJ2-7, with 8 bases fitting TRBD1. The V gene end was trimmed by 5 bases and the J gene end by 3 bases; junction bases not matched to a gene: 6. This CDR3 has 13 amino acids. Germline CDR1 is SQVTM and CDR2 is ANQGSEA. The DNA of the CDR3 is TGCAGCGTTAAACAGGGGGTTAACTACGAGCAGTACTTC. Protein sequence: CSVKQGVNYEQYF.

J is TRBJ2-5 and V is TRBV19; a weak D match, TRBD1 (5 bases). Germline CDR1 and CDR2: LNHDA and SQIVND (reference sequence). There are 16 residues in the CDR3. V lost 4 bases to trimming and J lost 5 bases, with 20 bases between them. The CDR3 DNA follows: TGTGCCAGTAGTACCAGGCTCCGTGGCAGGGTGGAGACCCAGTACTTC. Protein sequence: CASSTRLRGRVETQYF.

V is TRBV6-5 and J is TRBJ2-5, with TRBD1 as a possible D gene (5 bases). Trimming stripped 6 bases from V and 5 bases from J, with 7 bases between. Looked up from germline, CDR1 is MNHEY and CDR2 is SVGAGI. CDR3 length: 11 residues. Written as DNA, the CDR3 is TGTGCCAGCAGAAACAGGGAGACCCAGTACTTC. Its protein is CASRNRETQYF.

This clone was seen a single time. This rearrangement joins TRBV10-1 to TRBJ2-3; 12 bases are a match to TRBD1. This CDR3 is 16 amino acids long. V lost 4 bases and J lost 4; bases outside the gene matches: 6. The germline V gene encodes CDR1 WNHNN and CDR2 SYGVQD (reference sequence). CDR3 sequence reads: CASSGLGTGGPDTQYF. DNA for the CDR3: TGCGCCAGCAGTGGACTCGGGACAGGGGGCCCAGATACGCAGTATTTT.